The rows below give T cell receptor beta chains drawn from one sample of a study of blood T cell repertoires in COVID-19. Sequenced by immunoSEQ multiplex PCR; TCRdb stores in-frame clones only, minus some. The repertoire holds under 200,000 clones, with around nine tenths as singletons. Specimen: peripheral blood. The origin of the receptors is a man aged 18 to 29 with active or convalescent COVID-19. Each CDR3 is given with its conserved first and last residue. Fields, in order: CDR3 protein, CDR3 DNA, J gene, V gene, D gene, clone size. The D gene is left open where the match is weak. The listing skips clone size in some rows; elsewhere it reads once, few, many or a size class.

CDR3: CASSVPGGGTGELFF; DNA: TGCGCCAGCAGCGTCCCAGGGGGCGGCACCGGGGAGCTGTTTTTT; J: TRBJ2-2; V: TRBV5-1; D: TRBD1; size: .
CDR3: CASSLGDYKGRRRTDTQYF; DNA: TGTGCCAGCAGCTTAGGGGACTATAAGGGGAGAAGGAGGACAGATACGCAGTATTTT; J: TRBJ2-3; V: TRBV11-2; D: TRBD2; size: once
CDR3: CASSPTRQGADTQYF; DNA: TGTGCCAGCAGCCCTACGCGACAGGGAGCAGATACGCAGTATTTT; J: TRBJ2-3; V: TRBV5-4; D: TRBD1; size: .
CDR3: CASSQVREEGYTF; DNA: TGTGCCAGCAGCCAAGTTCGGGAGGAGGGCTACACCTTC; J: TRBJ1-2; V: TRBV14; D: .; size: few
CDR3: CASTYSGTGNTEAFF; DNA: TGTGCCAGCACCTACTCCGGGACAGGGAACACTGAAGCTTTCTTT; J: TRBJ1-1; V: TRBV6-2/TRBV6-3; D: TRBD1; size: .
CDR3: CASSLLADTEAFF; DNA: TGTGCCAGCAGCTTGCTTGCAGACACTGAAGCTTTCTTT; J: TRBJ1-1; V: TRBV7-9; D: .; size: .
CDR3: CASSPGLASSYEQYF; DNA: TGTGCCAGTAGTCCGGGACTAGCGTCATCCTACGAGCAGTACTTC; J: TRBJ2-7; V: TRBV19; D: TRBD2; size: .
CDR3: CASSEEENQPQHF; DNA: TGTGCCAGCAGTGAAGAAGAGAATCAGCCCCAGCATTTT; J: TRBJ1-5; V: TRBV2; D: .; size: .
CDR3: CASSPMTDSNSPLHF; DNA: TGCGCCAGCAGCCCTATGACAGACTCGAATTCACCCCTCCACTTT; J: TRBJ1-6; V: TRBV5-1; D: .; size: .
CDR3: CASSESPGSRPGNTIYF; DNA: TGTGCCAGCAGTGAATCACCAGGAAGCCGGCCCGGAAACACCATATATTTT; J: TRBJ1-3; V: TRBV25-1; D: .; size: .
CDR3: CSVEQGYYGYTF; DNA: TGCAGCGTCGAACAGGGCTACTATGGCTACACCTTC; J: TRBJ1-2; V: TRBV29-1; D: .; size: few
CDR3: CASNGGADPTGELFF; DNA: TGTGCCAGCAACGGGGGGGCTGATCCTACCGGGGAGCTGTTTTTT; J: TRBJ2-2; V: TRBV5-4; D: TRBD2; size: once
CDR3: CASTYNTLNTEAFF; DNA: TGTGCCAGCACGTACAACACCCTGAACACTGAAGCTTTCTTT; J: TRBJ1-1; V: TRBV2; D: .; size: .
CDR3: CASSLSGFAGVRNEQFF; DNA: TGTGCCAGCAGCCTCAGCGGGTTTGCGGGAGTGAGAAATGAGCAGTTCTTC; J: TRBJ2-1; V: TRBV4-2; D: TRBD2; size: .
CDR3: CSVESDRFSTDTQYF; DNA: TGCAGCGTTGAATCCGACAGATTTAGCACAGATACGCAGTATTTT; J: TRBJ2-3; V: TRBV29-1; D: .; size: .
CDR3: CASERVAGIYNEQFF; DNA: TGTGCCAGCGAGCGGGTAGCGGGAATATACAATGAGCAGTTCTTC; J: TRBJ2-1; V: TRBV7-2; D: TRBD2; size: .
CDR3: CATRGGVTEAFF; DNA: TGTGCCACCAGGGGAGGGGTCACTGAAGCTTTCTTT; J: TRBJ1-1; V: TRBV12-3/TRBV12-4; D: .; size: .
CDR3: CASRTLDRYRDTQYF; DNA: TGTGCCAGCAGGACCCTGGACAGGTATCGAGATACGCAGTATTTT; J: TRBJ2-3; V: TRBV7-8; D: TRBD1; size: .
CDR3: CASSSPRGGTEAFF; DNA: TGTGCCAGCAGTTCCCCTAGGGGGGGCACTGAAGCTTTCTTT; J: TRBJ1-1; V: TRBV6-5; D: .; size: .
CDR3: CASSLVTQGSDTQYF; DNA: TGTGCCAGCAGCTTGGTAACCCAGGGATCAGATACGCAGTATTTT; J: TRBJ2-3; V: TRBV5-4; D: .; size: .
CDR3: CAWSWDRNTEAFF; DNA: TGTGCCTGGAGTTGGGACAGGAACACTGAAGCTTTCTTT; J: TRBJ1-1; V: TRBV30; D: TRBD1; size: .
CDR3: CSVRQGGGGELFF; DNA: TGCAGCGTGAGACAGGGGGGCGGCGGGGAGCTGTTTTTT; J: TRBJ2-2; V: TRBV29-1; D: TRBD1; size: once
CDR3: CASSLDRLNTEAFF; DNA: TGTGCCAGCAGCTTAGACAGATTGAACACTGAAGCTTTCTTT; J: TRBJ1-1; V: TRBV7-7; D: .; size: once
CDR3: CASSLGSSTKGTDTQYF; DNA: TGCGCCAGCAGCTTGGGTTCTAGCACCAAAGGCACAGATACGCAGTATTTT; J: TRBJ2-3; V: TRBV5-1; D: .; size: .
CDR3: CASSSRDRGYNQPQHF; DNA: TGTGCCAGCAGCTCGAGGGACAGGGGATACAATCAGCCCCAGCATTTT; J: TRBJ1-5; V: TRBV5-6; D: TRBD1; size: .
CDR3: CAWSRGTGGQETQYF; DNA: TGTGCCTGGAGTAGGGGGACGGGGGGCCAAGAGACCCAGTACTTC; J: TRBJ2-5; V: TRBV30; D: .; size: .
CDR3: CASHRQLATNEKLFF; DNA: TGTGCCAGTCACAGACAGCTCGCAACTAATGAAAAACTGTTTTTT; J: TRBJ1-4; V: TRBV6-5; D: .; size: .
CDR3: CASSRTRSQGNYGYTF; DNA: TGCGCCAGCAGCCGGACCAGATCACAGGGAAACTATGGCTACACCTTC; J: TRBJ1-2; V: TRBV4-3; D: .; size: .
CDR3: CASSPSLNSETQYF; DNA: TGTGCCAGCTCTCCATCCTTAAATAGCGAGACCCAGTACTTC; J: TRBJ2-5; V: TRBV18; D: .; size: .
CDR3: CAWSPRTDTQYF; DNA: TGTGCCTGGAGTCCTAGGACAGATACGCAGTATTTT; J: TRBJ2-3; V: TRBV30; D: .; size: .
CDR3: CASLVRALGNTEAFF; DNA: TGTGCCTCTTTGGTCAGGGCTTTGGGGAACACTGAAGCTTTCTTT; J: TRBJ1-1; V: TRBV6-5; D: .; size: .
CDR3: CAWSVLRGVHGYTF; DNA: TGTGCCTGGAGTGTATTGCGGGGGGTCCATGGCTACACCTTC; J: TRBJ1-2; V: TRBV30; D: .; size: .
CDR3: CASNARGAVNYGYTF; DNA: TGTGCCAGCAATGCCCGGGGGGCAGTTAACTATGGCTACACCTTC; J: TRBJ1-2; V: TRBV28; D: .; size: .
CDR3: CASSDNGSSGTQYF; DNA: TGTGCCAGCAGTGACAATGGCAGTTCTGGGACCCAGTACTTC; J: TRBJ2-5; V: TRBV2; D: .; size: .
CDR3: CASSPPGGAGTGELFF; DNA: TGTGCCAGCAGCCCACCGGGGGGAGCGGGCACCGGGGAGCTGTTTTTT; J: TRBJ2-2; V: TRBV5-4; D: TRBD2; size: .
CDR3: CASSRRTGTGANYGYTF; DNA: TGTGCCAGCAGCAGACGAACCGGGACAGGGGCCAACTATGGCTACACCTTC; J: TRBJ1-2; V: TRBV7-9; D: TRBD1; size: .
CDR3: CASVRQNTGELFF; DNA: TGTGCCAGCGTGCGTCAGAACACCGGGGAGCTGTTTTTT; J: TRBJ2-2; V: TRBV3-1/TRBV3-2; D: .; size: .
CDR3: CASSYGLDREQYF; DNA: TGTGCCAGCAGTTACGGACTAGATCGCGAGCAGTACTTC; J: TRBJ2-7; V: TRBV2; D: TRBD2; size: once
CDR3: CASSGMRSTGDTEAFF; DNA: TGTGCCAGCAGTGGAATGAGGTCAACCGGGGACACTGAAGCTTTCTTT; J: TRBJ1-1; V: TRBV27; D: .; size: .
CDR3: CASSFKQGNYGYTF; DNA: TGTGCCAGTAGTTTTAAACAGGGAAACTATGGCTACACCTTC; J: TRBJ1-2; V: TRBV19; D: .; size: .
CDR3: CASSADARGSEQYF; DNA: TGTGCCAGCAGCGCGGACGCCCGGGGGTCCGAGCAGTACTTC; J: TRBJ2-7; V: TRBV9; D: .; size: .
CDR3: CASSYSNIKHF; DNA: TGTGCCAGCAGTTACTCGAACATTAAGCATTTT; J: TRBJ1-5; V: TRBV6-6; D: .; size: .
CDR3: CASSLRLAGPTYEQYF; DNA: TGTGCCAGCAGCTTACGACTAGCGGGACCGACCTACGAGCAGTACTTC; J: TRBJ2-7; V: TRBV7-3; D: TRBD2; size: .
CDR3: CASSPPPGNNSPLHF; DNA: TGTGCCAGCTCACCACCCCCGGGGAATAATTCACCCCTCCACTTT; J: TRBJ1-6; V: TRBV18; D: .; size: few
CDR3: CASSQGSTDYGYTF; DNA: TGTGCCAGCAGCCAGGGGTCGACAGACTATGGCTACACCTTC; J: TRBJ1-2; V: TRBV14; D: .; size: .
CDR3: CAWSIQGSQPQHF; DNA: TGTGCCTGGAGTATCCAGGGGAGCCAGCCCCAGCATTTT; J: TRBJ1-5; V: TRBV30; D: .; size: .
CDR3: CASSLDSYNSPLHF; DNA: TGCGCCAGCAGCTTGGACAGCTATAATTCACCCCTCCACTTT; J: TRBJ1-6; V: TRBV5-1; D: .; size: .
CDR3: CATSRGVVGGSSDTQYF; DNA: TGTGCCACCAGCAGGGGGGTCGTGGGCGGGAGCTCAGATACGCAGTATTTT; J: TRBJ2-3; V: TRBV15; D: TRBD2; size: .
CDR3: CASSQGLRGKTQYF; DNA: TGCGCCAGCAGCCAAGGGTTGAGGGGGAAGACCCAGTACTTC; J: TRBJ2-5; V: TRBV4-1; D: .; size: .
CDR3: CASSTTGVSGNTIYF; DNA: TGTGCCAGCAGCACTACAGGAGTCTCTGGAAACACCATATATTTT; J: TRBJ1-3; V: TRBV7-8; D: .; size: .
CDR3: CASSLGPERGNTIYF; DNA: TGCGCCAGCAGCTTGGGGCCGGAGCGTGGAAACACCATATATTTT; J: TRBJ1-3; V: TRBV5-1; D: .; size: .
CDR3: CATSRAPSTGTNQPQHF; DNA: TGTGCCACCAGCAGAGCCCCGTCGACAGGGACTAATCAGCCCCAGCATTTT; J: TRBJ1-5; V: TRBV15; D: TRBD1; size: .
CDR3: CASSKTKSGILSSTDTQYF; DNA: TGTGCCAGCAGCAAAACGAAATCGGGTATCCTTTCTAGCACAGATACGCAGTATTTT; J: TRBJ2-3; V: TRBV21-1; D: .; size: .
CDR3: CASSETSPYGYTF; DNA: TGTGCCAGTAGCGAGACATCTCCCTATGGCTACACCTTC; J: TRBJ1-2; V: TRBV19; D: .; size: .
CDR3: CASSPGSNRGNEQFF; DNA: TGTGCCAGCAGCCCCGGCTCCAACCGGGGCAATGAGCAGTTCTTC; J: TRBJ2-1; V: TRBV7-9; D: .; size: once
CDR3: CASRGTSGGACNF; DNA: TGTGCCAGCAGGGGAACTAGCGGGGGGGCGTGTAACTTC; J: TRBJ2-7; V: TRBV2; D: TRBD2; size: .
CDR3: CASSLPAGIHEQYF; DNA: TGTGCCAGCAGCCTCCCGGCAGGAATCCACGAGCAGTACTTC; J: TRBJ2-7; V: TRBV6-2/TRBV6-3; D: .; size: .
CDR3: CAVNPSGTFREQFF; DNA: TGTGCCGTGAATCCTAGCGGGACCTTTCGTGAGCAGTTCTTC; J: TRBJ2-1; V: TRBV28; D: TRBD2; size: .
CDR3: CASSSGQGTPLHF; DNA: TGTGCCAGCAGTTCGGGACAGGGGACACCCCTCCACTTT; J: TRBJ1-6; V: TRBV6-5; D: TRBD1; size: .